The 25 T cell receptor beta chains reported below all come from one sample, sequenced in a study of spatial heterogeneity in lung cancer. Time point of the sample: sample taken at primary tumor resection. Unsorted samples of tumor, nontumor lung or frozen PBMC had their whole RNA sequenced. TCRdb used MiXCR to reprocess the 5' RACE reads, holding one entry per CDR3 protein. The sample carries around 60,000 distinct CDR3 sequences, 7% to 10% recorded once. Sequencing was performed on PBMCs, taken at surgery. These receptors were collected from a female donor with early-stage non-small cell lung cancer.

The gene calls are TRBV12-3 or TRBV12-4 and TRBJ2-3; 9 bases line up with TRBD2. The J segment lost 2 bases and the V segment lost 4 bases, leaving 4 bases of the junction unmatched. CDR3 length: 15 amino acids. CDR3 amino acids: CASSSPSGATDTQYF. CDR3 nucleotides: TGTGCCAGCAGTTCTCCTAGCGGGGCCACAGATACGCAGTATTTT.

As to this clonotype: Just one base apart from a much larger clone, this may be a read error. The rearrangement uses TRBV5-1 and TRBJ1-1; TRBD1 agrees at 7 bases. CDR3 length equals 16 residues. Germline values: CDR1 SGHRS, CDR2 YFSETQ. The CDR3 DNA sequence: TGCACCAGCAGCTTGGGGGGACAGTCCGTGAACACTGAAGCTTTCTTT. This encodes CTSSLGGQSVNTEAFF.

By frequency in the sample, this clonotype is medium-sized. DNA of the CDR3: TGTGCCAGCAGTTCACACCTCGGACAGGGCACTGAAGCTTTCTTT. Translating it yields CASSSHLGQGTEAFF. V and J are TRBV27 and TRBJ1-1, with 8 bases fitting TRBD1. CDR1 is MNHEY, CDR2 SMNVEV, per germline (reference sequence). This CDR3 region has 15 residues. V lost 4 bases, J lost 4 bases, and 8 bases stayed unmatched.

This clonotype was detected only a few times. The chain recombines TRBV9 with TRBJ1-1, with D maybe TRBD1 (5 bases). There are 14 residues in the CDR3. The germline gives CDR1 SGDLS, CDR2 YYNGEE. Trimming left V 0 bases short and J 1 base short, with 7 bases between. The CDR3 DNA reads as TGTGCCAGCAGCGTAGCACAGGAGAACACTGAAGCTTTCTTT. This encodes CASSVAQENTEAFF.

This clonotype appeared many times. V and J are TRBV27 and TRBJ2-1, with 10 bases that match TRBD2. V trimming: 4 bases; J trimming: 2 bases; junction bases outside the gene matches: 5. Germline V lookup: CDR1 MNHEY, CDR2 SMNVEV (reference sequence). CDR3 length: 16 amino acids. CDR3 DNA: TGTGCCAGCAGTTCTCCTAGCGGGAGCCCCTACAATGAGCAGTTCTTC. Amino acids: CASSSPSGSPYNEQFF.

The chain joins TRBV6-5 to TRBJ1-6; the match to TRBD1 covers 8 bases. There are 19 residues in the CDR3. Germline CDR1 MNHEY, CDR2 SVGAGI. V shed 0 bases and J 0 bases; nucleotides not matched to a gene: 7. CDR3 coding DNA: TGTGCCAGCAGTTACTCGAGGCCAGGGGGCTCCTCCTATAATTCACCCCTCCACTTT. Its protein is CASSYSRPGGSSYNSPLHF.

This clonotype was counted only a few times. This chain connects TRBV14 to TRBJ1-2, with TRBD1 matching over 9 bases. V was clipped by 3 bases and J by 0 bases; unmatched bases: 14. Germline CDR1 is SGHDN and CDR2 is FVKESK. The CDR3 contains 19 residues. The CDR3 region is CASSHPSLRDRDPNYGYTF. The CDR3 DNA reads as TGTGCCAGCAGCCACCCCTCGCTGAGGGACAGGGATCCTAACTATGGCTACACCTTC.

This clonotype turned up a few times. This sequence joins TRBV28 and TRBJ1-4, with D hard to call. V lost 2 bases and J 6 bases, leaving 10 bases between the germline ends. Germline CDR1 is MDHEN and CDR2 is SYDVKM. The CDR3 length is 14 residues. The CDR3 DNA reads TGTGCCAGCAGTTTAGACGGTTTCGATGAAAAACTGTTTTTT. This sequence encodes CASSLDGFDEKLFF.

Many counts were recorded for this clonotype. The CDR3 DNA is TGTGCCAGCAGTTCTCCGGGACAGAAAGATGGAGAGCAGTTCTTC. This sequence encodes CASSSPGQKDGEQFF. The chain uses TRBV6-5 and TRBJ2-1; 7 bases line up with TRBD1. The CDR3 length is 15 residues. J gave up 10 bases and V 4 bases, and 13 bases lay outside the gene matches. Germline CDR1 reads MNHEY; CDR2 reads SVGAGI.

The table lists this clonotype with a few counts. The V call is TRBV5-4, the J call TRBJ2-4, with unresolved D. Germline V gene data show CDR1 as SGHNT and CDR2 as YYREEE (reference sequence). Trimming took off 0 bases at V and 0 bases at J, with 4 bases between the two ends. The length of the CDR3 is 14 residues. CDR3 in DNA: TGTGCCAGCAGCTTGGCTCTAGCCAAAAACATTCAGTACTTC. Amino acid sequence: CASSLALAKNIQYF. Drawing the rest from reference TRBV5-4 and TRBJ2-4, the complete variable domain is ETGVTQSPTHLIKTRGQQVTLRCSSQSGHNTVSWYQQALGQGPQFIFQYYREEENGRGNFPPRFSGLQFPNYSSELNVNALELDDSALYLCASSLALAKNIQYFGAGTRLSVL.

This clonotype was recorded a few times. The V and J genes are TRBV9 and TRBJ2-3; TRBD2 aligns across 9 bases. CDR1 and CDR2 from the germline V gene are SGDLS and YYNGEE. The CDR3 has 14 amino acids. V shed 6 bases, J shed 5 bases, and the junction held 7 bases outside the gene matches. The CDR3 here is CASKRIAGEDTQYF. The CDR3 DNA sequence: TGTGCCAGCAAGAGAATAGCGGGGGAAGATACGCAGTATTTT.

There are a few counts of this clonotype. This chain uses TRBV20-1 with TRBJ2-1; D ambiguous. The V end lost 6 bases, the J end lost 2 bases, and 14 bases lay between the germline ends. The CDR3 totals 14 residues. From germline, CDR1 is DFQATT and CDR2 SNEGSKA (reference sequence). DNA of the CDR3: TGCAGTGCCCCCGGGCCCGTCACCTACAATGAGCAGTTCTTC. This codes for CSAPGPVTYNEQFF.

The V gene is TRBV2, the J gene TRBJ2-1; 10 positions match TRBD2. The CDR3 is 15 amino acids. With 3 bases clipped from V and 4 bases from J, the junction kept 3 bases outside the gene matches. The germline V gene has CDR1 SNHLY and CDR2 FYNNEI. Written as DNA, the CDR3 is TGTGCCAGCAGTGAGGAGCGGGGGGGGTACAATGAGCAGTTCTTC. This encodes CASSEERGGYNEQFF.

Concerning this clonotype itself: The junction departs from germline at one end; a sequencing error may be responsible. The genes are TRBV5-1 and TRBJ1-2; maybe TRBD1 (5 bases). The CDR3 consists of 14 residues. CDR1 and CDR2 (germline): SGHRS, YFSETQ. The CDR3 region has the DNA TGCACCAGCAGCCCCATCCAGGGCACCTATGGCTACACCTTC. As protein: CTSSPIQGTYGYTF.

DNA for the CDR3: TGCAGTGTTTCGACTAGCGGTTATTACGAGCAGTACGTC. It codes for CSVSTSGYYEQYV. V gene TRBV20-1 combines with J gene TRBJ2-7; 9 bases match TRBD2. J was trimmed by 4 bases and V by 7 bases; bases with no gene match: 8. Germline loops: CDR1 DFQATT, CDR2 SNEGSKA (reference sequence). The CDR3 spans 13 residues.

The chain is built from TRBV9 and TRBJ2-2; D might be TRBD2 (7 bases). CDR3 length: 16 residues. The germline CDR1 and CDR2 sequences are SGDLS and YYNGEE. V lost 0 bases and J lost 7, with 16 bases in between. The CDR3 nucleotides are TGTGCCAGCAGCGTAGTTGCGGGGGCCCGGGACGGGGAGCTGTTTTTT. It specifies CASSVVAGARDGELFF. Full variable domain (outside the CDR3, taken from reference TRBV9 and TRBJ2-2): DSGVTQTPKHLITATGQRVTLRCSPRSGDLSVYWYQQSLDQGLQFLIQYYNGEERAKGNILERFSAQQFPDLHSELNLSSLELGDSALYFCASSVVAGARDGELFFGEGSRLTVL.

There are many counts of this clonotype. The chain couples TRBV5-6 to TRBJ1-5, with 7 bases that match TRBD1. This CDR3 region has 16 residues. Trimming took 3 bases from V and 3 from J; bases not matched to a gene: 9. Germline V gene data show CDR1 as SGHDT and CDR2 as YYEEEE. CDR3 residues: CASSSLRQGTNQPQHF. CDR3 bases: TGTGCCAGCAGCTCCCTAAGACAGGGTACCAATCAGCCCCAGCATTTT. Based on the CDR3 plus reference TRBV5-6 and TRBJ1-5, the full variable domain is DAGVTQSPTHLIKTRGQQVTLRCSPKSGHDTVSWYQQALGQGPQFIFQYYEEEERQRGNFPDRFSGHQFPNYSSELNVNALLLGDSALYLCASSSLRQGTNQPQHFGDGTRLSIL.

This clonotype was found many times. The J gene is TRBJ1-2, the V gene TRBV20-1; weak D call: TRBD1 (6 bases). The CDR3 runs to 16 residues. Germline CDR1 DFQATT, CDR2 SNEGSKA (reference sequence). V lost 5 bases and J lost 7, with 26 bases in between. CDR3 in amino acids: CSAPPSGTPAGGGYTF. DNA for the CDR3: TGCAGTGCTCCCCCATCCGGGACACCGGCGGGGGGTGGCTACACCTTC.

The J gene is TRBJ1-1, the V gene TRBV5-6; a weak D match, TRBD1 (5 bases). This CDR3 comprises 13 residues. The germline V gene encodes CDR1 SGHDT and CDR2 YYEEEE. V was shortened by 4 bases and J by 5 bases, with 12 bases between the two germline ends. The CDR3, as DNA: TGTGCCAGCAGCCAAACAGGACGGACTGAAGCTTTCTTT. The encoded protein is CASSQTGRTEAFF.

The sample holds many counts of this clonotype. The rearrangement uses TRBV10-3 and TRBJ2-3; 7 bases line up with TRBD1. V dropped 4 bases and J dropped 3; count of bases not matched to a gene: 10. This CDR3 has 16 residues. CDR1 ENHRY and CDR2 SYGVKD come from the germline V gene. The CDR3 spells CAISVSRGSTTDTQYF. CDR3 sequence (DNA): TGTGCCATCAGTGTGAGCAGGGGGTCAACGACAGATACGCAGTATTTT.

This clonotype was detected only a few times. The rearrangement joins TRBV27 to TRBJ2-7; D might be TRBD1 (6 bases). Germline CDR1 reads MNHEY; CDR2 reads SMNVEV (reference sequence). The CDR3 extends over 16 amino acids. Trimming removed 5 bases from V and 2 bases from J, with 19 bases in between. The CDR3 DNA is TGTGCCAGCAGTAATGGGGGCAGGGATCGTCCCTACGAGCAGTACGTC. Translated, it gives CASSNGGRDRPYEQYV.

The chain couples TRBV28 to TRBJ1-2, with a possible D match to TRBD1 (6 bases). Germline V gives CDR1 MDHEN, CDR2 SYDVKM. The V end was cut by 4 bases, the J end by 4 bases, with 13 bases between. The CDR3 is made up of 14 amino acids. The CDR3 region is CASSSPPTGYGYTF. The CDR3 bases are TGTGCCAGCAGTTCCCCCCCGACAGGCTATGGCTACACCTTC.

This clonotype has only a few counts. The CDR3 sequence is CASSLEGIGHYNEQFF. The CDR3 DNA reads as TGTGCCAGCAGCTTGGAGGGCATAGGGCACTACAATGAGCAGTTCTTC. The chain is built from TRBV5-6 and TRBJ2-1; no clear D. The CDR3 consists of 16 residues. CDR1 and CDR2 from the germline V gene are SGHDT and YYEEEE. Trimming stripped 0 bases from V and 3 bases from J, with 13 bases between.

The chain joins TRBV5-4 to TRBJ2-3; 14 positions match TRBD2. This CDR3 contains 17 residues. Germline lookup yields CDR1 SGHNT and CDR2 YYREEE (reference sequence). With V trimmed by 4 bases and J by 2 bases, 6 bases remained unmatched. The CDR3 nucleotides read TGTGCCAGCAGCGGGGGACTAGCGGGAGAGTTCACAGATACGCAGTATTTT. Translation gives CASSGGLAGEFTDTQYF.

This clonotype was counted ten times or more. The CDR3 reads CASSLRTGNTEAFF. Written as DNA, the CDR3 is TGTGCCAGCAGCTTAAGAACAGGGAACACTGAAGCTTTCTTT. The rearrangement uses TRBV7-8 and TRBJ1-1, with a tentative D call TRBD1 (5 bases). Germline assignment: CDR1 SGHVS and CDR2 FQNEAQ. This CDR3 region has 14 residues. V shed 2 bases and J shed 1 base, with 8 bases lying between them.